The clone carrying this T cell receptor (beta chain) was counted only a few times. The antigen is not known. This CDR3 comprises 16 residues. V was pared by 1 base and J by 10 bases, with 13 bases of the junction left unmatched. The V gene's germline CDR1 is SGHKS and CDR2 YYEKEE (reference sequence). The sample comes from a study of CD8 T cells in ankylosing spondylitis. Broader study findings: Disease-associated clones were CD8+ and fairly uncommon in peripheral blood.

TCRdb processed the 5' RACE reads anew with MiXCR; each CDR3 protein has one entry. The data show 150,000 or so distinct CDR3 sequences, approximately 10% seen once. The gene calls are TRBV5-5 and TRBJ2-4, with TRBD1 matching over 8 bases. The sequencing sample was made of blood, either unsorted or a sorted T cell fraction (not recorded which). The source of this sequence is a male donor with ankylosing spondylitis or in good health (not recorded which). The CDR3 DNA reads TGTGCCAGCAGCTTGTCCGGGACAGGCCTCAAACAAATTCAGTACTTC. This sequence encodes CASSLSGTGLKQIQYF.